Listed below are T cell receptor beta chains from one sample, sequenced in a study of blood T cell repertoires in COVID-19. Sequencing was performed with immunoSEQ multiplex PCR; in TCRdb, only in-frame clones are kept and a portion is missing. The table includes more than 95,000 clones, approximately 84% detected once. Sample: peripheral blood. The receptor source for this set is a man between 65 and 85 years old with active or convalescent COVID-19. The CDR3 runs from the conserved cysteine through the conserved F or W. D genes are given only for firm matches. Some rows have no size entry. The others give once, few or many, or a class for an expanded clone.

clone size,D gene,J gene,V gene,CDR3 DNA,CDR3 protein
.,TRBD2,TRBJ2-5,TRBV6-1,TGTGCCAGCAGTGAATCGCTAGCGGCCCTACCGGGAGAGACCCAGTACTTC,CASSESLAALPGETQYF
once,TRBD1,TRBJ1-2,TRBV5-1,TGCGCCAGCAGCCCGGGGGCGACAGGGGAATTTAACTATGGCTACACCTTC,CASSPGATGEFNYGYTF
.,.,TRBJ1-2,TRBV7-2,TGTGCCAGCAGCTACCCGGACAGCTATGGCTACACCTTC,CASSYPDSYGYTF
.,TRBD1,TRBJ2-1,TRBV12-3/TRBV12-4,TGTGCCAGCACTATGGGACAGGGTGGGCAGTTCTTC,CASTMGQGGQFF
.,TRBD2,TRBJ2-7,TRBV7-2,TGTGCCAGCAGCTTTCTCGCTAGCGGGAGAAGGGAGCAGTACTTC,CASSFLASGRREQYF
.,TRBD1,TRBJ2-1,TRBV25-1,TGTGCCACCCGAGGCGGGCCGGGACAGGGGGGCAATGAGCAGTTCTTC,CATRGGPGQGGNEQFF
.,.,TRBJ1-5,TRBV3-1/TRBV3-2,TGTGCCAGCAGCCAAGCTTTCGGACACCGGACTAATTCTCCCCAGCATTTT,CASSQAFGHRTNSPQHF
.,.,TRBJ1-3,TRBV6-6,TGTGCCAGCAGTTTCGGAGTTCTCTCTGGAAACACCATATATTTT,CASSFGVLSGNTIYF
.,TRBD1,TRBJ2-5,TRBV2,TGTGCCAGCAGGGGGGACAGGATGATCCAAGAGACCCAGTACTTC,CASRGDRMIQETQYF
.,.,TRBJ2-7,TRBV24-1,TGTGCCACCAGGATCGTCAGGGGCCCTCTAAATGAGGAGCAGTACTTC,CATRIVRGPLNEEQYF
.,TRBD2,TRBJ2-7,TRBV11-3,TGTGCCAGCAGCGCATTAGCGGGGGGTCTCCGTCAGACCGAGCAGTACTTC,CASSALAGGLRQTEQYF
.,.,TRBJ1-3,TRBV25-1,TGTGCCAGCAGTGACGGAGCTGGAAACACCATATATTTT,CASSDGAGNTIYF
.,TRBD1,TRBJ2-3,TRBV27,TGTGCCAGCAGCTCAACAGGGGGCTCTCACACCTCGACAGATACGCAGTATTTT,CASSSTGGSHTSTDTQYF
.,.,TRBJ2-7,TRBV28,TGTGCCAGCAGTATCCCCGGGGGAGCTTACGAGCAGTACTTC,CASSIPGGAYEQYF
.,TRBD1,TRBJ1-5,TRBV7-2,TGTGCCAGCAGCCCCGGGACAGGGGGCCTTCAGCCCCAGCATTTT,CASSPGTGGLQPQHF
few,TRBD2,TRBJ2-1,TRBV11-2,TGTGCCAGCAGCTTAGTAGCGGGAGGCTACAATGAGCAGTTCTTC,CASSLVAGGYNEQFF
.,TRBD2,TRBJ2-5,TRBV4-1,TGCGCCAGCAGCCAAGGACTAGCGGGAGGCGGGACCCAGTACTTC,CASSQGLAGGGTQYF
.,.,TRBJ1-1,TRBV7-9,TGTGCCAGCAGCTTGGGCCGTCTTCGACCCCTGAACACTGAAGCTTTCTTT,CASSLGRLRPLNTEAFF
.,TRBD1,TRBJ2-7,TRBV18,TGTGCCAGCTCACCGACAGGGGCCTCCTACGAGCAGTACTTC,CASSPTGASYEQYF
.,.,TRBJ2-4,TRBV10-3,TGTGCCACCGCGGGCGAGAACATTCAGTACTTC,CATAGENIQYF
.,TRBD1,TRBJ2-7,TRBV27,TGTGCCAGCAGTCTTCGACAGGGGTCCTCGGCGGGGCAGTACTTC,CASSLRQGSSAGQYF
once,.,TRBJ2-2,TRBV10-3,TGTGCCACCCCGTCGGGATCAGACACCGGGGAGCTGTTTTTT,CATPSGSDTGELFF
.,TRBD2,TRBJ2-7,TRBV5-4,TGTGCCAGCAGCTCATTAGCGGGAGTGGGCGAGCAGTACTTC,CASSSLAGVGEQYF
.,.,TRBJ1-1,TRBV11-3,TGTGCCAGCAGCTCAAGCGGGGAGACTGAAGCTTTCTTT,CASSSSGETEAFF
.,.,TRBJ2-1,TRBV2,TGTGCCAGCAGTGTGAGCGGGCTCGCATTAGGAAGCTCCTACAATGAGCAGTTCTTC,CASSVSGLALGSSYNEQFF
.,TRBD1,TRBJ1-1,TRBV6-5,TGTGCCAGCAAAAGGACAGGGACGGGCACTGAAGCTTTCTTT,CASKRTGTGTEAFF
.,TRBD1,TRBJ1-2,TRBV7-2,TGTGCCAGCAGCCCCCGACAGGGTAGCTATGGCTACACCTTC,CASSPRQGSYGYTF
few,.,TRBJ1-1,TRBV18,TGTGCCAGCTCACCACAGTCGACAGCGAACACTGAAGCTTTCTTT,CASSPQSTANTEAFF
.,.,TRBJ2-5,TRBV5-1,TGCGCCAGCAGCGCGCAAGAGACCCAGTACTTC,CASSAQETQYF
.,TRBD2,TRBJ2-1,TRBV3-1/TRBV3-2,TGTGCCAGCAGCCAGCAACTAGCGGGGGGGCGGAATGAGCAGTTCTTC,CASSQQLAGGRNEQFF
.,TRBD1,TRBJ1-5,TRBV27,TGTGCCAGCAAACTAACAGGGGATCAGCCCCAGCATTTT,CASKLTGDQPQHF
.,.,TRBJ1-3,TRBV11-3,TGTGCCAGCAGCCTGGGGGGGAACACCATATATTTT,CASSLGGNTIYF